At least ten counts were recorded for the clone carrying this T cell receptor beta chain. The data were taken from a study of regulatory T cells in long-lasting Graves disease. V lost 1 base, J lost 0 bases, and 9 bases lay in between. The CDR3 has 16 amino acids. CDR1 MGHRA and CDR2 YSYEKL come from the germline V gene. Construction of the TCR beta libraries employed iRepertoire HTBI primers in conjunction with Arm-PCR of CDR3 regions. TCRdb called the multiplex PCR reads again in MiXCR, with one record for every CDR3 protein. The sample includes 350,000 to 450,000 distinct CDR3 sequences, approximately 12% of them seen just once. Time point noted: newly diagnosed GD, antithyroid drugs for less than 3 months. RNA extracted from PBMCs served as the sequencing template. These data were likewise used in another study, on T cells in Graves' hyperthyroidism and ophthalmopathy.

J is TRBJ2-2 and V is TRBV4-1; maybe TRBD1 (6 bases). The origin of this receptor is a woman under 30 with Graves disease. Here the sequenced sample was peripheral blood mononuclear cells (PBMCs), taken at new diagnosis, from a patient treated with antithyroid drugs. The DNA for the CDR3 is TGCGCCAGCAGCCAAGGAACAGGGTCGAACACCGGGGAGCTGTTTTTT. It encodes CASSQGTGSNTGELFF.